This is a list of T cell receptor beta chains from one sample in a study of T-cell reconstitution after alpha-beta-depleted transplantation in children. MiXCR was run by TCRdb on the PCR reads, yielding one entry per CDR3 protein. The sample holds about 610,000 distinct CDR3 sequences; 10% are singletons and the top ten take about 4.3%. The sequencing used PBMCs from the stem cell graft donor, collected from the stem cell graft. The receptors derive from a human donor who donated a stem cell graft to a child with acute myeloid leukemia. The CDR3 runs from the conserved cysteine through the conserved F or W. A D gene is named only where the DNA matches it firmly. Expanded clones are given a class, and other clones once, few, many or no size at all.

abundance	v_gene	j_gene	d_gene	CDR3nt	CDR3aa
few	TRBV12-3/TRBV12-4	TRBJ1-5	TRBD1	TGTGCCACCAGCGGACAGGGCAATCAGCCCCAGCATTTT	CATSGQGNQPQHF
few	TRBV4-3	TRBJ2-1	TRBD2	TGCGCCAGCAGCCAAGTTGGCGGGAGGGGGAATGAGCAGTTCTTC	CASSQVGGRGNEQFF
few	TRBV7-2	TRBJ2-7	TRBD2	TGTGCCAGCAGCGACCCCCTAGCGGGCAAGCAGTACTTC	CASSDPLAGKQYF
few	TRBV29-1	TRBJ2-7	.	TGCAGCGTTGAAGTTGGCGGCTACGAGCAGTACTTC	CSVEVGGYEQYF
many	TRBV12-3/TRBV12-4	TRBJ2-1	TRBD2	TGTGCCAGCAGTTCCGGGACTAGCGGGAGTGGGGAGCAGTTCTTC	CASSSGTSGSGEQFF
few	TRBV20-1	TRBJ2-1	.	TGCAGTGGAGGGAGAGGGACCTACAATGAGCAGTTCTTC	CSGGRGTYNEQFF
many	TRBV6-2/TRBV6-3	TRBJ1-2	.	TGTGCCAGCAGCCACCCATCGACAGAGATCTATGGCTACACCTTC	CASSHPSTEIYGYTF
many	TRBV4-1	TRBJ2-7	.	TGCGCCAGCAGCCAAGATCCTCAATCCTACGAGCAGTACTTC	CASSQDPQSYEQYF
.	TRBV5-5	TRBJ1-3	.	TGTGCCAGCAGCTCGACCCTTTCGTACACCATATATTTT	CASSSTLSYTIYF
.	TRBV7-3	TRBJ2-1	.	TGTGCCAGCAGCTTACCTGGGGTGGAGCAGTTCTTC	CASSLPGVEQFF
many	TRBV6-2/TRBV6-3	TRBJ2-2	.	TGTGCCATCGGGCCACTCCGGGCCGGGGAGCTGTTTTTT	CAIGPLRAGELFF
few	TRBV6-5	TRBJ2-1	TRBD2	TGTGCCAGCCGCGGGAGGGCCTCTGGCTACAATGAGCAGTTCTTC	CASRGRASGYNEQFF
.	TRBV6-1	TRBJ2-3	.	TGTGCCAGCAGCTCCGCCGGAGGGAGCACAGATACGCAGTATTTT	CASSSAGGSTDTQYF
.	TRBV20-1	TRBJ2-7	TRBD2	TGCAGTGCTACCGGGACTAGCGGGATCTTCATCGAGCAGTGCTTC	CSATGTSGIFIEQCF
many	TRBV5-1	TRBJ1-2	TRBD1	TGCGCCAGCAGCTCGACGGGACAGGGGAGTACCTATGGCTACACCTTC	CASSSTGQGSTYGYTF
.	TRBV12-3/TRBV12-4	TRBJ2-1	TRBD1	TGTGCCAGCAGTATCGGGACAGGGTGGGGGGATGAGCAGTTCTTC	CASSIGTGWGDEQFF
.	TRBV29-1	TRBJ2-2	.	TGCAGCGTTGAAGTTGGGGGGAGCGAAACCGGGGAGCTGTTTTTT	CSVEVGGSETGELFF
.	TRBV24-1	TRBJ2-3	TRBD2	TGTGCCACCAGTGATTTGAAGAGACTAGCGGGGGCGGTACCAGATACGCAGTATTTT	CATSDLKRLAGAVPDTQYF
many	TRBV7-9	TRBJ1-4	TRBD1	TGTGCCAGCAGCTTTTTACCGGGACAGGGGACTGAAAAACTGTTTTTT	CASSFLPGQGTEKLFF
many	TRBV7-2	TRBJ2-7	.	TGTGCCCCCAGATCCCGAGCGGGCGGTTCCTACGAGCAGTACTTC	CAPRSRAGGSYEQYF
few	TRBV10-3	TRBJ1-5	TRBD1	TGTGCCAGCGGCCGGGACAGTGGGATTCAGCCCCAGCATTTT	CASGRDSGIQPQHF
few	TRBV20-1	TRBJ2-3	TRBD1	TGCAGTGCTAGATCTACAGGGGTTCATACGCAGTATTTT	CSARSTGVHTQYF
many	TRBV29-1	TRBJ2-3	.	TGCAGCGTTCTCCTATTAGGCTTTAGCACAGATACGCAGTATTTT	CSVLLLGFSTDTQYF
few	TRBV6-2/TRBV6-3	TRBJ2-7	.	TGTGCCAGCAGTTCACCGGCACCGGGACGGAAGCTATACGAGCAGTACTTC	CASSSPAPGRKLYEQYF
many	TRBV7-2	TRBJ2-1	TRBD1	TGTGCCAGCAGCCCATTGGACAGGGGTTGGTTGGGCAATGAGCAGTTCTTC	CASSPLDRGWLGNEQFF
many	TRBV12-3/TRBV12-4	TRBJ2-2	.	TGTGCCAGCAGAACGACAGGCACCGGGGAGCTGTTTTTT	CASRTTGTGELFF
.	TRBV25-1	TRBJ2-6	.	TGTGCCAGCAGTGCAGCTGGGGCCAACGTCCTGACTTTC	CASSAAGANVLTF
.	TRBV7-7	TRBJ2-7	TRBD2	TGTGCTAGCAGCAGGGGACTAGCGGGCACAGACGAGCAGTACTTC	CASSRGLAGTDEQYF
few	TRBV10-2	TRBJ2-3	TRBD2	TGCGCCATCACGAGGAGACTAGCGGGAGTGATGGGCACAGATACGCAGTATTTT	CAITRRLAGVMGTDTQYF
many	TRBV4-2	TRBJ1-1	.	TGTGCCAGCAGCCCCCGGCTGCAGACTGAAGCTTTCTTT	CASSPRLQTEAFF
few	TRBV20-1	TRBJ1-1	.	TGCAGTGCTAGAGATCTGGGGGGTAGGGACACTGAAGTTTTCTTT	CSARDLGGRDTEVFF
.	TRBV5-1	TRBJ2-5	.	TGCGCCAGCAGCTCCTCAGGGGGGCAGGTCCGCGAGACCCAGTACTTC	CASSSSGGQVRETQYF
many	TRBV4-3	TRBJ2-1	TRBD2	TGCGCCAGCAGCCAAGAAACACTAGCGAATGAGCAGTTCTTC	CASSQETLANEQFF
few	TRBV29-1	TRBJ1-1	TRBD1	TGCAGCGCCCTGGACAGGGGGCGAGGCACTGAAGCTTTCTTT	CSALDRGRGTEAFF
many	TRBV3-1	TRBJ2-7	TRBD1	TGTGCCAGCAGTCGTAGCGGGACAGGGGGCTGGTACGAGCAGTACTTC	CASSRSGTGGWYEQYF
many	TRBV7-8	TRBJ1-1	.	TGTGCCAGCAGCTTAGTGGGAGGGGTATTTGGTGAAGCTTTCTTT	CASSLVGGVFGEAFF
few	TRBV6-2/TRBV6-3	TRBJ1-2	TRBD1	TGTGCCAGCAGTCACGGGGGCCAGGGGGCAATTTCCTTGCCTAACTATGGCTACACCTTC	CASSHGGQGAISLPNYGYTF
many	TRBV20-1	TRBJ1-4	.	TGCAGTGCTATGCAGTGGGGTAATGAAAAACTGTTTTTT	CSAMQWGNEKLFF
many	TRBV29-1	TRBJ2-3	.	TGCAGCGCCGCTTGGGGCCTAGATACGCAGTATTTT	CSAAWGLDTQYF
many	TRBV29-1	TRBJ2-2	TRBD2	TGCAGCGTTACCGGGACTAGCGGGAGCTTAACCGGGGAGCTGTTTTTT	CSVTGTSGSLTGELFF
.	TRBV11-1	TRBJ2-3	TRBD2	TGTGCCAGCAGCTTAGTTTTAGCGGGAGGCGACAGCTTCACAGATACGCAGTATTTT	CASSLVLAGGDSFTDTQYF
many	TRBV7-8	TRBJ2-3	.	TGTGCCAGCAGCACTGACCAGGGGAATACGCAGTATTTT	CASSTDQGNTQYF
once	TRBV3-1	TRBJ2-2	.	TGTGCCAGCAGCGCGGCTGGAGGGACCGGGGAGCTGTTTTTT	CASSAAGGTGELFF
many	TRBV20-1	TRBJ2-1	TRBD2	TGCAGTGCTAGCGAGCGGGAGTCACTCCGCGAGTTCTTC	CSASERESLREFF
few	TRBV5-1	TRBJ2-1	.	TGCGCCAGTACACCGGGTGGAGTGAGTGAGCAGTTCTTC	CASTPGGVSEQFF
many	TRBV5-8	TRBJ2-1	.	TGTGCCAGCACCAAGAGGGGTTACAATGAGCAGTTCTTC	CASTKRGYNEQFF
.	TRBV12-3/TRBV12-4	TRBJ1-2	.	TGTGCCAGCAGTTCCCGTGAGGTACCCTATGGCTACACCTTC	CASSSREVPYGYTF
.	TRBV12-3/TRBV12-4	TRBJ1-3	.	TGTGCCAGCAGCATACAGAGGAACACCATATATTTT	CASSIQRNTIYF
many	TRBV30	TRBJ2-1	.	TGTGCCTGGAGTGAGGACTGGAGCTCCTACAATGAGCAGTTCTTC	CAWSEDWSSYNEQFF
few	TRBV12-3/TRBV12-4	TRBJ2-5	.	TGTGCCAGCACGGAGGGCGTCCAAGAGACCCAGTACTTC	CASTEGVQETQYF
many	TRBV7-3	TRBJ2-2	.	TGTGCCAGCAGCTTAAAGGTCACCGGGGAGCTGTTTTTT	CASSLKVTGELFF
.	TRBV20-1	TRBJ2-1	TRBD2	TGCTGCGCTAGAGATCGGACTAGCGGAACCACGGACAATGAGCAGTTCTTC	CCARDRTSGTTDNEQFF
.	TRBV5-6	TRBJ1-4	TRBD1	TGTGCCAGCAGCCAAACAGGGGCCGGCTCTGATGAAAAACTGTTTTTT	CASSQTGAGSDEKLFF
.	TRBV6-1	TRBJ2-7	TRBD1	TGTGCCAGCAGACCGACCGGGACAGGGGATAACGAGCAGTACTTC	CASRPTGTGDNEQYF